This T cell receptor (beta chain) is drawn from a study of response to subunit inactivated influenza vaccine. Deletions cut 0 bases from V and 6 bases from J, with 9 bases between. Germline V gives CDR1 DFQATT, CDR2 SNEGSKA (reference sequence). CDR3 length: 14 residues. A single record per CDR3 protein comes from TCRdb applying MiXCR to the RT-PCR reads. The sample contains roughly 710,000 distinct CDR3 sequences, 13% to 15% of which appear only once. This clonotype was seen a few times. Sequences were derived from PBMCs from blood, sampled less than 15 days before vaccination. This clonotype originated in a man in his fifties or sixties who received an inactivated influenza vaccine. The V gene is TRBV20-1, the J gene TRBJ1-6, with D uncertain. The CDR3 sequence: CSARDRRTNSPLHF. In DNA form, the CDR3 reads TGCAGTGCTAGAGACCGACGGACTAATTCACCCCTCCACTTT.